Listed here are 16 T cell receptor beta chains from one sample, sequenced in a study of beta chain features in type 1 diabetes. Expressed TCRB transcripts were sequenced because the entire RNA isolate underwent reverse transcription. Sequenced by immunoSEQ multiplex PCR; TCRdb stores in-frame clones only, minus some. The sample lists around 100,000 clones, about 26% occurring once. These receptors' antigens are unknown. General study results and limits: Patients with Type 1 diabetes showed moderately but significantly shorter TCRB CDR3s in all four CD4+ subsets.

The sequencing input was central memory CD4+ T cells from blood. The receptors originated from a young woman with type 1 diabetes.

CDR3 in amino acids: CASSQEDREGLGETQYF. DNA of the CDR3: TGCGCCAGCAGCCAAGAAGATCGGGAGGGCCTGGGGGAGACCCAGTACTTC. The chain couples TRBV4-1 to TRBJ2-5, with 8 bases fitting TRBD2. J gave up 5 bases and V 0 bases, and 11 bases lay outside the gene matches. The CDR3 totals 17 residues. Germline lookup yields CDR1 MGHRA and CDR2 YSYEKL.

The chain couples TRBV5-6 to TRBJ2-2; tentatively, D is TRBD1 (5 bases). This CDR3 contains 15 residues. CDR1 is SGHDT and CDR2 is YYEEEE in the germline V gene. Trimming cost V 1 base and J 5 bases, with 12 bases left between them. This chain's CDR3 is CASSLSPKGTGELFF. CDR3 bases: TGTGCCAGCAGCTTGAGCCCAAAGGGGACCGGGGAGCTGTTTTTT.

The rearrangement links TRBV5-6 to TRBJ1-5; D is undetermined. Deletions cut 2 bases from V and 4 bases from J, with 10 bases between. Germline lookup yields CDR1 SGHDT and CDR2 YYEEEE. The CDR3 has 14 residues. The CDR3 DNA is TGTGCCAGCAGCTTCTCAAGGAGGAATCAGCCCCAGCATTTT. Translating gives CASSFSRRNQPQHF.

This clone was seen only a few times. This chain uses TRBV7-2 with TRBJ2-1; 11 positions agree with TRBD2. Trimming cost V 2 bases and J 3 bases; bases outside gene matches: 9. The germline V gene has CDR1 SGHTA and CDR2 FQGNSA. This CDR3 contains 18 residues. CDR3 amino acids: CASSLIGTSGRRYNEQFF. The CDR3 region has the DNA TGTGCCAGCAGCTTAATTGGGACTAGCGGACGTCGCTACAATGAGCAGTTCTTC. The full variable domain, rest sourced from reference TRBV7-2 and TRBJ2-1, is GAGVSQSPSNKVTEKGKDVELRCDPISGHTALYWYRQSLGQGLEFLIYFQGNSAPDKSGLPSDRFSAERTGGSVSTLTIQRTQQEDSAVYLCASSLIGTSGRRYNEQFFGPGTRLTVL.

This clone was picked up many times. The chain has TRBV7-9 and TRBJ2-7; D is perhaps TRBD1 (7 bases). V shed 5 bases and J shed 2 bases, with 16 bases lying between them. The CDR3 consists of 15 residues. The germline V gene encodes CDR1 SEHNR and CDR2 FQNEAQ (reference sequence). The CDR3, as DNA: TGTGCCAGCAGCCCCCAGGGGGGCGCAACCTACGAGCAGTACTTC. Translated: CASSPQGGATYEQYF.

CDR3 amino acids: CATSPSGGSNTEAFF. The CDR3 DNA reads as TGTGCCACGTCCCCCTCAGGGGGCTCGAACACTGAAGCTTTCTTT. The rearrangement joins TRBV5-4 to TRBJ1-1; 8 bases map to TRBD1. CDR3 length: 15 residues. J gave up 1 base and V 9 bases, and 11 bases lay outside the gene matches. In germline, CDR1 is SGHNT, CDR2 YYREEE (reference sequence).

Only a few counts were recorded for this clone. The gene calls are TRBV6-6 and TRBJ2-7; D is possibly TRBD1 (6 bases). The CDR3 consists of 16 residues. Trimming stripped 5 bases from V and 1 base from J, with 18 bases between. Germline CDR1 reads MNHNY; CDR2 reads SVGAGI (reference sequence). The CDR3 spells CASSKGQLPRSYEQYV. DNA of the CDR3: TGTGCCAGCAGTAAAGGACAGCTCCCTCGATCCTACGAGCAGTACGTC.

This clone was seen a few times. The sample holds other DNA sequences that translate to the same CDR3. V is TRBV5-1 and J is TRBJ2-5, with TRBD1 matching over 7 bases. Germline CDR1 and CDR2: SGHRS and YFSETQ. Unmatched junction bases numbered 5, after V lost 4 bases and J lost 2 bases. CDR3 length equals 14 residues. The CDR3 loop is CASSTGQPQETQYF. The CDR3 DNA is TGCGCCAGCAGCACGGGACAGCCTCAAGAGACCCAGTACTTC. The full variable domain, in which reference TRBV5-1 and TRBJ2-5 provide the parts outside the CDR3, is KAGVTQTPRYLIKTRGQQVTLSCSPISGHRSVSWYQQTPGQGLQFLFEYFSETQRNKGNFPGRFSGRQFSNSRSEMNVSTLELGDSALYLCASSTGQPQETQYFGPGTRLLVL.

This clone was seen a handful of times. The chain couples TRBV7-2 to TRBJ2-5; tentative D call: TRBD2 (5 bases). Germline CDR1 is SGHTA and CDR2 is FQGNSA. Trimming pared 3 bases from V and 4 bases from J, leaving 6 bases between. The CDR3 loop spans 12 amino acids. The CDR3 DNA reads as TGTGCCAGCAGCTTTCGGGGAGAGACCCAGTACTTC. The encoded protein is CASSFRGETQYF.

The rearrangement links TRBV30 to TRBJ1-1; 7 bases are a match to TRBD1. This CDR3 comprises 14 residues. The V segment lost 4 bases and the J segment 1 base; nucleotides outside the gene matches: 6. CDR1 is GTSNPN and CDR2 is SVGIG in the germline V gene (reference sequence). CDR3 amino acids: CAWMPQGRNTEAFF. The CDR3 region has the DNA TGTGCCTGGATGCCACAGGGGAGGAACACTGAAGCTTTCTTT.

The V call is TRBV5-4, the J call TRBJ1-1; 7 nucleotides line up with TRBD1. CDR3 length equals 14 residues. V trimming: 4 bases; J trimming: 5 bases; junction bases outside the gene matches: 8. CDR1 is SGHNT, CDR2 YYREEE, per germline (reference sequence). CDR3 region: CASSRTGFGTEAFF. The DNA of the CDR3 is TGTGCCAGCAGCAGGACAGGTTTTGGGACTGAAGCTTTCTTT.

This rearrangement joins TRBV19 to TRBJ2-2; 11 bases agree with TRBD2. The V gene's germline CDR1 is LNHDA and CDR2 SQIVND (reference sequence). Germline trimming cut 8 bases from V and 4 bases from J; bases unmatched to any gene: 9. This CDR3 is 16 amino acids long. Written as DNA, the CDR3 is TGTGCCAGTTCCTCCGGACTAGCGGGTTTCACCGGGGAGCTGTTTTTT. Protein product: CASSSGLAGFTGELFF.

This clone has just a few counts. V gene TRBV14 combines with J gene TRBJ2-7, with 10 bases that match TRBD1. The CDR3 extends over 15 amino acids. Per the germline V gene, CDR1 is SGHDN and CDR2 is FVKESK. The J segment lost 2 bases and the V segment lost 4 bases, leaving 5 bases of the junction unmatched. CDR3 loop: CASSRRDRGPYEQYF. In nucleotides, the CDR3 is TGTGCCAGCAGCCGCCGGGACAGGGGACCCTACGAGCAGTACTTC. The whole variable domain, remainder taken from reference TRBV14 and TRBJ2-7, is EAGVTQFPSHSVIEKGQTVTLRCDPISGHDNLYWYRRVMGKEIKFLLHFVKESKQDESGMPNNRFLAERTGGTYSTLKVQPAELEDSGVYFCASSRRDRGPYEQYFGPGTRLTVT.

This chain links TRBV6-5 with TRBJ1-1; D possibly corresponds to TRBD1 (6 bases). The CDR3 is made up of 13 amino acids. Germline CDR1 MNHEY, CDR2 SVGAGI. V was cut by 6 bases and J by 5 bases, with 13 bases left in between. The DNA for the CDR3 is TGTGCCAGCAGGCCACAGGGATTAACTGAAGCTTTCTTT. It encodes CASRPQGLTEAFF.

This clone came up a few times. The CDR3: CASSRGLAGTEGTQYF. The CDR3 bases are TGTGCCAGCAGCCGGGGACTAGCGGGAACGGAAGGTACGCAGTATTTT. J is TRBJ2-3 and V is TRBV7-3, with 13 bases lining up with TRBD2. The length of the CDR3 is 16 residues. Germline V lookup: CDR1 SGHTA, CDR2 FQGTGA. V gave up 5 bases and J gave up 8 bases; unmatched junction bases: 10.

The J gene is TRBJ1-5, the V gene TRBV5-1; 9 bases are a match to TRBD1. This CDR3 has 15 amino acids. Germline CDR1 SGHRS, CDR2 YFSETQ. Trimming took 2 bases from V and 7 from J; bases not matched to a gene: 7. The CDR3 protein is CASSLQGALGQPQHF. The CDR3 coding sequence is TGCGCCAGCAGCTTACAGGGGGCGCTTGGACAGCCCCAGCATTTT.